Listed below are T cell receptor beta chains from one sample, sequenced in a study of human T cells and chemical hapten exposure. One entry per CDR3 protein, called by TCRdb with MiXCR from the RACE reads. Among 55,000 to 85,000 distinct CDR3 sequences, about 9.1% were seen once, and the ten largest hold 2.5% to 3.5%. This specimen consisted of whole blood, obtained in connection with sensitization to the hapten diphenylcyclopropenone (DPC). The origin of the receptors is a woman aged 40 to 49 with alopecia areata. Some clones in this sample may be carry-over from other donors' samples. CDR3s include the opening cysteine and the closing phenylalanine or tryptophan. D genes are given only for firm matches. Part of the rows lack a size; the others show once, few, many or a class for expanded clones.

d_gene | j_gene | v_gene | len | abundance | CDR3aa | CDR3nt
- | TRBJ1-3 | TRBV10-3 | 12 | - | CAISESLSTIYF | TGTGCCATCAGTGAGTCCCTATCCACCATATATTTT
TRBD2 | TRBJ2-3 | TRBV20-1 | 14 | many | CSAGLAGGTDTQYF | TGCAGTGCTGGGCTAGCGGGGGGCACAGATACGCAGTATTTT
- | TRBJ2-3 | TRBV6-1 | 16 | many | CASSEEWQRIGDTQYF | TGTGCCAGCAGTGAAGAATGGCAGAGGATAGGGGATACGCAGTATTTT
- | TRBJ1-5 | TRBV6-5 | 13 | few | CASSYSINQPQHF | TGTGCCAGCAGTTACTCAATAAATCAGCCCCAGCATTTT
- | TRBJ1-5 | TRBV27 | 14 | many | CASSFGYSNQPQHF | TGTGCCAGCAGTTTTGGGTACTCTAATCAGCCCCAGCATTTT
- | TRBJ2-7 | TRBV7-9 | 14 | many | CASSLGRHLYEQYF | TGTGCCAGCAGCTTAGGGCGGCACCTCTACGAGCAGTACTTC
- | TRBJ1-5 | TRBV4-2 | 14 | few | CASSQDVGGQPQHF | TGTGCCAGCAGCCAAGATGTGGGCGGTCAGCCCCAGCATTTT
- | TRBJ1-5 | TRBV20-1 | 18 | few | CSARVSSQGTGSNQPQHF | TGCAGTGCTAGGGTATCGAGTCAGGGTACCGGCAGCAATCAGCCCCAGCATTTT
- | TRBJ2-5 | TRBV6-5 | 12 | many | CASSLAWGAQYF | TGTGCCAGCAGTTTGGCGTGGGGCGCCCAGTACTTC
- | TRBJ2-1 | TRBV12-3/TRBV12-4 | 11 | - | CASSPRDEQFF | TGTGCCAGCAGTCCCAGGGATGAGCAGTTCTTC
TRBD1 | TRBJ2-2 | TRBV7-8 | 15 | many | CASRSGTVVTGELFF | TGTGCCAGCAGATCCGGGACAGTAGTTACCGGGGAGCTGTTTTTT
- | TRBJ1-2 | TRBV28 | 12 | once | CASSFPNYGYTF | TGTGCCAGCAGTTTCCCAAACTATGGCTACACCTTC
- | TRBJ2-4 | TRBV4-2 | 15 | few | CASSQDRGPKNIQYF | TGTGCCAGCAGCCAAGACCGAGGACCAAAAAACATTCAGTACTTC
- | TRBJ2-1 | TRBV5-1 | 15 | many | CASSLDPRPLGEQFF | TGCGCCAGCAGCTTGGATCCCCGCCCACTAGGGGAGCAGTTCTTC
- | TRBJ2-1 | TRBV29-1 | 14 | many | CSVTRTSSYNEQFF | TGCAGCGTCACCCGCACGAGCTCCTACAATGAGCAGTTCTTC
- | TRBJ2-7 | TRBV4-1 | 15 | many | CASSYSRDITYEQYF | TGCGCCAGCAGCTACAGCCGGGACATAACCTACGAGCAGTACTTC
TRBD1 | TRBJ1-5 | TRBV6-2/TRBV6-3 | 15 | - | CASRRDRGPGQPQHF | TGTGCCAGCCGTCGCGACAGGGGGCCCGGTCAGCCCCAGCATTTT
- | TRBJ2-1 | TRBV11-3 | 16 | - | CASSSTRPESYNEQFF | TGTGCCAGCAGCTCCACAAGGCCGGAGTCCTACAATGAGCAGTTCTTC
- | TRBJ1-5 | TRBV7-2 | 12 | many | CASSPFGQPQHF | TGTGCCAGCAGCCCCTTCGGGCAGCCCCAGCATTTT
- | TRBJ2-1 | TRBV12-5 | 12 | few | CASGFGGTEQFF | TGTGCTAGTGGTTTTGGGGGAACTGAGCAGTTCTTC
- | TRBJ2-2 | TRBV10-1 | 21 | many | CASIVGPRSPGRTRETGELFF | TGCGCCAGCATCGTTGGTCCGCGATCCCCGGGTAGAACTCGGGAGACCGGGGAGCTGTTTTTT
TRBD2 | TRBJ2-3 | TRBV20-1 | 16 | - | CSALSGGGPGTDTQYF | TGCAGTGCCCTTAGCGGGGGGGGGCCCGGCACAGATACGCAGTATTTT
- | TRBJ1-3 | TRBV21-1 | 17 | many | CASSPKRTLLRGNTIYF | TGTGCCAGCAGCCCTAAACGGACCCTATTGAGGGGAAACACCATATATTTT
- | TRBJ2-7 | TRBV28 | 11 | once | CASRGYIEQYF | TGTGCCAGCAGGGGTTATATCGAGCAGTACTTC
- | TRBJ2-3 | TRBV5-1 | 11 | few | CASSRADTQYF | TGCGCCAGCAGCCGGGCAGATACGCAGTATTTT
- | TRBJ1-6 | TRBV27 | 13 | many | CASSLALKSPLHF | TGTGCCAGCAGTTTGGCCCTCAAATCACCCCTCCACTTT
- | TRBJ2-7 | TRBV28 | 17 | - | CASSLTQASRSSYEQYF | TGTGCCAGCAGTTTGACACAGGCCTCACGTAGCTCCTACGAGCAGTACTTC
- | TRBJ1-1 | TRBV7-2 | 15 | many | CASSLYGGHSTEAFF | TGTGCCAGCAGCTTATACGGGGGGCATAGCACTGAAGCTTTCTTT
TRBD2 | TRBJ2-1 | TRBV10-3 | 16 | - | CAISEPSGGPDNEQFF | TGTGCCATCAGTGAGCCTAGCGGGGGGCCTGACAATGAGCAGTTCTTC
- | TRBJ2-5 | TRBV7-2 | 14 | many | CASSLRRGKETQYF | TGTGCCAGCAGCTTAAGACGGGGGAAAGAGACCCAGTACTTC
- | TRBJ2-3 | TRBV6-2/TRBV6-3 | 14 | many | CASSYSIGSDTQYF | TGTGCCAGCAGTTACTCGATAGGATCAGATACGCAGTATTTT
TRBD2 | TRBJ2-7 | TRBV6-2/TRBV6-3 | 13 | - | CASKSSGAYEQYF | TGTGCCAGCAAGAGTAGCGGGGCGTACGAGCAGTACTTC
TRBD1 | TRBJ2-1 | TRBV4-2 | 16 | - | CASTTNPGQGFYEQFF | TGTGCCAGCACCACGAATCCCGGACAGGGGTTCTATGAGCAGTTCTTC
TRBD2 | TRBJ2-3 | TRBV13 | 15 | many | CASSLGPGGGDTQYF | TGTGCCAGCAGCTTAGGTCCTGGCGGGGGAGATACGCAGTATTTT
- | TRBJ2-2 | TRBV9 | 13 | many | CASKRTPTGELFF | TGTGCCAGCAAGCGGACTCCCACCGGGGAGCTGTTTTTT
TRBD2 | TRBJ2-1 | TRBV14 | 14 | many | CASSQVLAGGEQFF | TGTGCCAGCAGCCAAGTCTTGGCGGGGGGTGAGCAGTTCTTC
TRBD1 | TRBJ2-6 | TRBV14 | 17 | few | CASSPGQGRPGANVLTF | TGTGCCAGCAGCCCGGGACAGGGGAGGCCTGGGGCCAACGTCCTGACTTTC